This TCR beta chain emerged from a study of identical twins. TCRdb passed the 5' RACE reads through MiXCR, listing each CDR3 protein once. The data hold approximately 1.8 million distinct CDR3 sequences, with about 32% observed a single time. Germline trimming cut 1 base from V and 6 bases from J; bases unmatched to any gene: 3. CDR3 length: 15 residues. Germline V lookup: CDR1 SEHNR, CDR2 FQNEAQ (reference sequence). There are a few counts of this clonotype. Sequenced: cord blood. The rearrangement uses TRBV7-9 and TRBJ1-1; TRBD1 matches 12 bases. The clonotype comes from a newborn girl in good health. The CDR3 nucleotides read TGTGCCAGCAGCTTAGAGGGGACAGGGGGCGCTGAAGCTTTCTTT. Translation: CASSLEGTGGAEAFF.